The 32 T cell receptor beta chains below come from one sample, sequenced in a study of control samples from healthy donors and cancer patients (dated by TCRdb to about 2020). Libraries were prepared through the immunoSEQ multiplex PCR assay. TCRdb mirrors the immuneACCESS table, restricted to in-frame sequences. Some clones are absent from its copies; in checked studies, under half trace to an unresolved V gene, and the reason for the others is unknown. This sample gives about 140,000 clones in total; roughly 94% of them show up just once. The top ten constitute roughly 13% of the sample. Sequencing input: blood. Receptors originate from a man in his forties in good health.

The chain has TRBV7-9 and TRBJ1-1, with D possibly TRBD1 on 5 matching bases. The CDR3 totals 16 residues. The ends were cut back, 0 bases at V and 6 bases at J, with 17 bases in the middle. Germline lookup yields CDR1 SEHNR and CDR2 FQNEAQ (reference sequence). CDR3 region: CASSLAGGGARAEAFF. For the CDR3, the DNA is TGTGCCAGCAGCTTAGCAGGCGGAGGGGCGCGGGCTGAAGCTTTCTTT.

This chain joins TRBV5-4 and TRBJ2-1, with D maybe TRBD2 (5 bases). The V end lost 7 bases, the J end lost 0 bases, and 20 bases lay between the germline ends. This CDR3 has 17 residues. The germline V gene encodes CDR1 SGHNT and CDR2 YYREEE (reference sequence). Here the CDR3 DNA reads TGTGCCAGCCGTTTCCTCGTTCCGGGAAGCTCCTACAATGAGCAGTTCTTC. It encodes CASRFLVPGSSYNEQFF.

The V call is TRBV9, the J call TRBJ2-3; 7 bases map to TRBD1. J lost 5 bases, V lost 3 bases, and 6 bases had no gene match. This CDR3 has 14 residues. Germline-derived CDR1 and CDR2 are SGDLS and YYNGEE. Written as DNA, the CDR3 is TGTGCCAGCAGCGAACAGGGGATAGGAGATACGCAGTATTTT. Translated: CASSEQGIGDTQYF.

The DNA of the CDR3 is TGTGCCAGCAGCTTGGAACTAGCGGGGGGGCGAGAGACCCAGTACTTC. Translating gives CASSLELAGGRETQYF. The genes are TRBV5-5 and TRBJ2-5, with 13 bases that match TRBD2. This CDR3 comprises 16 residues. Germline CDR1 SGHKS, CDR2 YYEKEE (reference sequence). The junction had 3 bases not matched to a gene; V was cut back by 0 bases and J by 4 bases.

The chain couples TRBV11-1 to TRBJ2-7; either TRBD1 or TRBD2 may fit D (5 bases each). Trimming took off 4 bases at V and 3 bases at J, with 16 bases between the two ends. Germline assignment: CDR1 SGHAT and CDR2 FQDESV (reference sequence). The length of the CDR3 is 15 residues. The CDR3 reads CASSSPGTDFYEQYF. In DNA, the CDR3 is TGTGCCAGCAGCTCCCCCGGGACGGATTTCTACGAGCAGTACTTC.

The chain carries TRBV7-9 and TRBJ1-2, with 10 nucleotides matching TRBD1. The CDR3 contains 16 residues. The V gene end was trimmed by 1 base and the J gene end by 4 bases; junction bases not matched to a gene: 6. Germline CDR1 and CDR2: SEHNR and FQNEAQ (reference sequence). CDR3 residues: CASSLGRTGGVYGYTF. For the CDR3, the DNA is TGTGCCAGCAGCTTAGGGAGGACAGGGGGAGTCTATGGCTACACCTTC.

The chain uses TRBV28 and TRBJ1-4; weak D call: TRBD1 (6 bases). The V gene's germline CDR1 is MDHEN and CDR2 SYDVKM. This CDR3 has 12 residues. Trimming shortened V by 9 bases and J by 9 bases, and 14 bases separated the two germline ends. In DNA, the CDR3 is TGTGCCAGTACCCGGGACATCCAAAAACTGTTTTTT. The encoded protein is CASTRDIQKLFF.

The chain's CDR3 is CASSYSHGANEKLFF. The CDR3 DNA reads TGTGCCAGCAGTTACTCGCACGGGGCTAATGAAAAACTGTTTTTT. This chain joins TRBV6-5 and TRBJ1-4; D is uncertain. The CDR3 sequence is 15 residues long. Trimming removed 0 bases at V and 3 bases at J, with 8 bases between. Per the germline V gene, CDR1 is MNHEY and CDR2 is SVGAGI.

The V gene is TRBV6-2 or TRBV6-3, the J gene TRBJ2-2, with a weak D call TRBD1 (6 bases). V was trimmed by 2 bases and J by 5 bases, leaving 12 bases between them. CDR1 is MNHEY, CDR2 SVGEGT, per germline. The length of the CDR3 is 15 residues. This CDR3 reads CASSYLGQSTGELFF. In DNA, the CDR3 is TGTGCCAGCAGTTACCTCGGACAGTCGACCGGGGAGCTGTTTTTT.

The chain combines TRBV6-2 or TRBV6-3 with TRBJ2-7, with D hard to call. Per germline, CDR1 MNHEY and CDR2 SVGEGT. The CDR3 contains 11 residues. Trimming shortened V by 2 bases and J by 6 bases, and 5 bases separated the two germline ends. CDR3 protein: CASSYQVEQYF. For the CDR3, the DNA is TGTGCCAGCAGTTACCAGGTCGAGCAGTACTTC.

This clone appeared once. V is TRBV27 and J is TRBJ2-5, with D perhaps matching TRBD1 (6 bases). Per germline, CDR1 MNHEY and CDR2 SMNVEV (reference sequence). CDR3 length equals 14 residues. Trimming cost V 11 bases and J 7 bases, with 23 bases left between them. In nucleotides, the CDR3 is TGTGCCGTCAGGGGTTCGGGGTTGGCGGTGACCCAGTACTTC. This translates into CAVRGSGLAVTQYF.

This chain joins TRBV6-1 and TRBJ1-2; the D is unclear. CDR3 length equals 16 residues. The germline V gene has CDR1 MNHNS and CDR2 SASEGT. Between the trimmed V and J ends, which lost 0 bases and 2 bases, there was a span of 13 bases. CDR3 loop: CASSEALQRGNYGYTF. The CDR3 DNA is TGTGCCAGCAGTGAAGCGCTTCAGCGGGGAAACTATGGCTACACCTTC.

This chain connects TRBV6-2 or TRBV6-3 to TRBJ2-5; no clear D. V was pared by 3 bases and J by 4 bases, with 6 bases between. Germline V CDR1 and CDR2: MNHEY, SVGEGT. CDR3 length equals 12 residues. CDR3 amino acids: CASSYPPETQYF. The DNA of the CDR3 is TGTGCCAGCAGTTATCCGCCAGAGACCCAGTACTTC.

This sequence joins TRBV9 and TRBJ2-1; 10 bases map to TRBD2. The length of the CDR3 is 15 residues. Trimming removed 4 bases from V and 3 bases from J; junction bases left unmatched: 4. Germline assignment: CDR1 SGDLS and CDR2 YYNGEE. In DNA, the CDR3 is TGTGCCAGCAGCAAGAGCGGGGGGGTCTACAATGAGCAGTTCTTC. It translates to CASSKSGGVYNEQFF.

This clone occurred once. This sequence joins TRBV29-1 and TRBJ1-4; D is unclear. There are 13 residues in the CDR3. Trimming pared 2 bases from V and 2 bases from J, leaving 6 bases between. Germline V gene lookup returns CDR1 SQVTM and CDR2 ANQGSEA. CDR3 loop: CSVETGTNEKLFF. CDR3 nucleotide sequence: TGCAGCGTTGAAACTGGGACTAATGAAAAACTGTTTTTT.

The gene calls are TRBV7-6 and TRBJ2-2; 11 nucleotides match TRBD2. The CDR3 has 16 amino acids. Per the germline V gene, CDR1 is SGHVS and CDR2 is FNYEAQ. V trimming: 5 bases; J trimming: 6 bases; junction bases outside the gene matches: 8. CDR3 bases: TGTGCCAGCAGCCTCAATAGCGGGGGGGCCTCCGGGGAGCTGTTTTTT. This encodes CASSLNSGGASGELFF.

The rearrangement uses TRBV29-1 and TRBJ2-3; TRBD2 agrees at 9 bases. Germline CDR1 SQVTM, CDR2 ANQGSEA. The CDR3 is 14 residues long. Trimming took 1 base from V and 4 from J; bases not matched to a gene: 3. CDR3 in amino acids: CSVEAAGGADTQYF. The CDR3 coding sequence is TGCAGCGTTGAAGCGGCGGGGGGGGCAGATACGCAGTATTTT.

The chain employs TRBV19 and TRBJ2-6, with D maybe TRBD1 (6 bases). The CDR3 runs to 13 residues. Germline CDR1 LNHDA, CDR2 SQIVND (reference sequence). Trimming took 11 bases from V and 1 from J, leaving 9 bases between them. This CDR3 reads CACTGSGANVLTF. Here the CDR3 DNA reads TGTGCCTGCACAGGGTCTGGGGCCAACGTCCTGACTTTC.

The chain carries TRBV15 and TRBJ1-1; D uncertain. The germline gives CDR1 LNHNV, CDR2 YYDKDF (reference sequence). There are 12 residues in the CDR3. Trimming stripped 3 bases from V and 2 bases from J, with 4 bases between. CDR3 loop: CATSRHNTEAFF. CDR3 sequence (DNA): TGTGCCACCAGCAGGCATAACACTGAAGCTTTCTTT.

This clone was found once. The CDR3 nucleotides are TGTGCCAGCAGCTTCGGACAGGGGGCAGATACGCAGTATTTT. This encodes CASSFGQGADTQYF. The rearrangement uses TRBV5-5 and TRBJ2-3; 10 nucleotides match TRBD1. The CDR3 totals 14 residues. With 2 bases clipped from V and 4 bases from J, the junction kept 1 base outside the gene matches. Germline V gene lookup returns CDR1 SGHKS and CDR2 YYEKEE (reference sequence).

V usage is TRBV6-5 and J usage is TRBJ1-2; 8 bases are shared with TRBD1. The V gene end was trimmed by 5 bases and the J gene end by 7 bases; junction bases not matched to a gene: 12. Germline-derived CDR1 and CDR2 are MNHEY and SVGAGI. The CDR3 consists of 15 residues. CDR3 region: CASSPTRTGLAGYTF. CDR3 sequence (DNA): TGTGCCAGCAGTCCTACGAGGACAGGGCTAGCTGGCTACACCTTC.

The rearrangement uses TRBV15 and TRBJ2-7; no clear D gene. This CDR3 region has 15 residues. V lost 3 bases and J lost 4, with 16 bases in between. CDR1 LNHNV and CDR2 YYDKDF come from the germline V gene (reference sequence). CDR3 sequence: CATSSRRWALYEQYF. CDR3 bases: TGTGCCACCAGCAGCAGACGGTGGGCATTATACGAGCAGTACTTC.

J is TRBJ1-1 and V is TRBV12-3 or TRBV12-4; D gene ambiguous. The CDR3 totals 13 residues. Trimming removed 7 bases from V and 3 bases from J, with 12 bases in between. The CDR3 DNA sequence: TGTGCCAGCAATAACGAAGGAGACACTGAAGCTTTCTTT. Translating it yields CASNNEGDTEAFF.

The chain recombines TRBV6-2 or TRBV6-3 with TRBJ2-7, with D perhaps matching TRBD2 (5 bases). V was pared by 0 bases and J by 6 bases, with 12 bases between. The CDR3 spans 14 residues. Per the germline V gene, CDR1 is MNHEY and CDR2 is SVGEGT. CDR3 DNA sequence: TGTGCCAGCAGTTACTCGGCGGTCCGGGGCGAGCAGTACTTC. Its translation: CASSYSAVRGEQYF.

V is TRBV5-6 and J is TRBJ2-5; D might be TRBD1 or TRBD2, each matching 6 bases. Germline V gives CDR1 SGHDT, CDR2 YYEEEE. This CDR3 spans 13 amino acids. Trimming took off 3 bases at V and 3 bases at J, with 9 bases between the two ends. CDR3 DNA sequence: TGTGCCAGCAGCTGGAGGGGGGAAGAGACCCAGTACTTC. Translating it yields CASSWRGEETQYF.

This sequence joins TRBV9 and TRBJ2-5, with a possible D match to TRBD2 (7 bases). CDR3 length: 14 amino acids. Germline V gene data show CDR1 as SGDLS and CDR2 as YYNGEE. V lost 3 bases to trimming and J lost 5 bases, with 14 bases between them. CDR3 coding DNA: TGTGCCAGCAGCGAGGGGGGGCGGATGGAGACCCAGTACTTC. It codes for CASSEGGRMETQYF.

This chain connects TRBV7-9 to TRBJ2-5, with a possible D match to TRBD1 (5 bases). The CDR3 loop spans 16 amino acids. Germline V CDR1 and CDR2: SEHNR, FQNEAQ (reference sequence). Trimming took off 4 bases at V and 0 bases at J, with 15 bases between the two ends. The CDR3, as DNA: TGTGCCAGCAGCTCTTTCAAAGGGGTATACCAAGAGACCCAGTACTTC. Translated: CASSSFKGVYQETQYF.

V is TRBV4-3 and J is TRBJ2-1, with D possibly being TRBD1 or TRBD2 (5 bases each). CDR1 LGHNA and CDR2 YSLEER come from the germline V gene. The CDR3 is made up of 14 amino acids. Between the trimmed V and J ends, which lost 3 bases and 4 bases, there was a span of 10 bases. The CDR3 coding sequence is TGCGCCAGCAGCCAGGGGGTTTTATACAATGAGCAGTTCTTC. Encoded protein: CASSQGVLYNEQFF.

This chain links TRBV10-3 with TRBJ2-7; D uncertain. Germline assignment: CDR1 ENHRY and CDR2 SYGVKD. The CDR3 length is 12 residues. V shed 0 bases and J shed 7 bases, with 7 bases lying between them. The CDR3 sequence: CAISESGREQYF. Written as DNA, the CDR3 is TGTGCCATCAGTGAGTCAGGGCGGGAGCAGTACTTC.

This clone was recorded only once. The V and J genes are TRBV29-1 and TRBJ1-1, with D tentatively TRBD1 (5 bases). Between the trimmed V and J ends, which lost 4 bases and 1 base, there was a span of 7 bases. This CDR3 contains 12 residues. Germline-derived CDR1 and CDR2 are SQVTM and ANQGSEA. The CDR3 reads CSVVGANTEAFF. The CDR3 nucleotides are TGCAGCGTTGTAGGGGCGAACACTGAAGCTTTCTTT.

V and J are TRBV7-8 and TRBJ2-5; the match to TRBD2 covers 14 bases. The germline V gene has CDR1 SGHVS and CDR2 FQNEAQ. Trimming cost V 2 bases and J 4 bases; bases outside gene matches: 12. This CDR3 has 19 residues. The CDR3, as DNA: TGTGCCAGCAGCTTACCCCGTAGACTAGCGGGGGGGCGGGGAGAGACCCAGTACTTC. As protein: CASSLPRRLAGGRGETQYF.

Concerning this clone itself: The same CDR3 also results from other DNA sequences found in this sample. The chain uses TRBV24-1 and TRBJ2-3; no clear D gene. The V end lost 3 bases, the J end lost 5 bases, and 2 bases lay between the germline ends. In germline, CDR1 is KGHDR, CDR2 SFDVKD. The CDR3 is made up of 11 amino acids. CDR3 coding DNA: TGTGCCACCAGTGATCGAGATACGCAGTATTTT. Translated, it gives CATSDRDTQYF.